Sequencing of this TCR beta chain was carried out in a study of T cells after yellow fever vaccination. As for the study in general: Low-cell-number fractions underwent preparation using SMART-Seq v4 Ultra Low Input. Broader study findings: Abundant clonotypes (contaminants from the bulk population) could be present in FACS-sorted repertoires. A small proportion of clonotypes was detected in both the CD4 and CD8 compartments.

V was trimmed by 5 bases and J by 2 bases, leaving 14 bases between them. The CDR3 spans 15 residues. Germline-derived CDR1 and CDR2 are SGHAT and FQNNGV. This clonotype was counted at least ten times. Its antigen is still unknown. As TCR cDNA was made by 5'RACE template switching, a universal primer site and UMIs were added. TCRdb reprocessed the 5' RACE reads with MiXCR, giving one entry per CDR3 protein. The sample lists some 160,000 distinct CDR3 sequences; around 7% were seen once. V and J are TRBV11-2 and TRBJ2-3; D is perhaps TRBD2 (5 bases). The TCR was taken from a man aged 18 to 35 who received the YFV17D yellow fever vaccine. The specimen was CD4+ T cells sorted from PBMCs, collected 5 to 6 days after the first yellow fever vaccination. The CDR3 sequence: CASSPHREYTDTQYF. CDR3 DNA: TGTGCCAGCAGCCCTCACCGGGAATACACAGATACGCAGTATTTT.